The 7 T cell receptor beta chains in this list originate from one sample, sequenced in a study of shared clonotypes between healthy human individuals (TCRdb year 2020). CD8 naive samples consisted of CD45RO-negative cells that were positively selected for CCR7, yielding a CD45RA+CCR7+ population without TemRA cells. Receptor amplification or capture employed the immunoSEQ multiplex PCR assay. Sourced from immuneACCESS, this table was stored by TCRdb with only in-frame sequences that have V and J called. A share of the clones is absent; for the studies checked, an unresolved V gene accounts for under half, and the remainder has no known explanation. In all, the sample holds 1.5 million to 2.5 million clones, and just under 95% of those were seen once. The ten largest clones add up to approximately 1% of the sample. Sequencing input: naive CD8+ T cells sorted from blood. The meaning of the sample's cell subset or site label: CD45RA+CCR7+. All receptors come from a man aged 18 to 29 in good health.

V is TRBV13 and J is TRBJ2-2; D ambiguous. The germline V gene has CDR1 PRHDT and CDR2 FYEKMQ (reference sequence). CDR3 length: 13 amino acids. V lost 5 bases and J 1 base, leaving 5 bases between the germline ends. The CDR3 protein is CASSPKNTGELFF. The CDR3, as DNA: TGTGCCAGCAGCCCCAAGAACACCGGGGAGCTGTTTTTT.

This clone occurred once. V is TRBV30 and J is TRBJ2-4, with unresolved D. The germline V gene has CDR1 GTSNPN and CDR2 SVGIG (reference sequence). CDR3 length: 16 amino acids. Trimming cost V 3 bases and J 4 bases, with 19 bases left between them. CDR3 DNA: TGTGCCTGGAGCCATCTTTCGGGTCTAGAAAAAAACATTCAGTACTTC. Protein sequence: CAWSHLSGLEKNIQYF.

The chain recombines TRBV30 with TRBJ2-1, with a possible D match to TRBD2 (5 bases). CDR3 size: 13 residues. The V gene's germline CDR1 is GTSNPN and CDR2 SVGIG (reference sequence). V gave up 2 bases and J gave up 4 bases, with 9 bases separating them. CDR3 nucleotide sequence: TGTGCCTGGAGTCTAGGACTTTACAATGAGCAGTTCTTC. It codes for CAWSLGLYNEQFF.

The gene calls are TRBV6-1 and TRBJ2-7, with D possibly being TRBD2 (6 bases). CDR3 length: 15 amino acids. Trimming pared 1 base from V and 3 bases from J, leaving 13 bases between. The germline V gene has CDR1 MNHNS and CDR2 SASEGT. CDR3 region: CASSEGIGSIYEQYF. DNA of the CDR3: TGTGCCAGCAGTGAAGGGATCGGGAGCATCTACGAGCAGTACTTC.

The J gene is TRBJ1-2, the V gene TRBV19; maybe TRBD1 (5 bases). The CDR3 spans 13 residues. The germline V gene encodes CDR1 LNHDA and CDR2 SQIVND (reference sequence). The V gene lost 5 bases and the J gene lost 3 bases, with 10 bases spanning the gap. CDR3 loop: CASSWGVYYGYTF. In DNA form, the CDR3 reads TGTGCCAGTAGTTGGGGGGTATACTATGGCTACACCTTC. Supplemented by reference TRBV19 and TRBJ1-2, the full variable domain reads DGGITQSPKYLFRKEGQNVTLSCEQNLNHDAMYWYRQDPGQGLRLIYYSQIVNDFQKGDIAEGYSVSREKKESFPLTVTSAQKNPTAFYLCASSWGVYYGYTFGSGTRLTVV.

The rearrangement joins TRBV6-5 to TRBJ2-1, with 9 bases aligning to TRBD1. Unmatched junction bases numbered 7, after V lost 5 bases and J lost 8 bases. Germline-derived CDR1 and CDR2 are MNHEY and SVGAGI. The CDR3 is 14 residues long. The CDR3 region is CASSPGTGWDEQFF. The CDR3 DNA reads TGTGCCAGCAGTCCCGGGACAGGGTGGGATGAGCAGTTCTTC.

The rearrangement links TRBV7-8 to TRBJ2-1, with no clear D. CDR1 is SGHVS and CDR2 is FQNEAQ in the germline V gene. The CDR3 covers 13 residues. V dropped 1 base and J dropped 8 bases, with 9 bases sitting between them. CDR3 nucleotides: TGTGCCAGCAGCTTAGAGTTGCGCTATGAGCAGTTCTTC. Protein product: CASSLELRYEQFF.